The sample holds a few counts of the clone carrying this T cell receptor beta chain. The antigen is unknown. This specimen belongs to a study of cytomegalovirus exposure and HLA in healthy donors. Amplification used 60 Vbeta primers and 13 Jbeta primers. Produced via immunoSEQ multiplex PCR; TCRdb's table is partial and in-frame only. The sample includes approximately 150,000 clones, about three fifths of them seen just once. CDR3 length equals 14 residues. V lost 4 bases and J 5 bases, leaving 12 bases between the germline ends. The germline V gene has CDR1 SGHAT and CDR2 FQDESV (reference sequence). Study-level results: V- and J-gene trimming in TCR beta was tied to a missense DCLRE1C variant by an analysis performed later. Presence/absence analyses supposed approximately even sequencing depth among donors. Later on, an analysis tied around 17,000 TCR beta sequences to HLA alleles at 0.05 false discovery rate.

Sequenced material: PBMCs. This chain connects TRBV11-1 to TRBJ2-1; the D gene is possibly TRBD2 (6 bases). This clonotype was obtained from a male donor in good health and CMV-seronegative. The CDR3 DNA follows: TGTGCCAGCAGCTCTCGGGGGAACCACAATGAGCAGTTCTTC. Translated, it gives CASSSRGNHNEQFF.